This TCR beta chain was captured in a study of technical replicates of blood from a few donors. Germline V gives CDR1 SGHTA, CDR2 FQGNSA. This CDR3 comprises 16 residues. J was trimmed by 0 bases and V by 5 bases; bases with no gene match: 7. Sequencing used immunoSEQ multiplex PCR; TCRdb keeps in-frame clones, though not all of them. The sample carries about 89,000 clones, about 94% recorded once. The origin of this receptor is a human donor in good health. The sequenced material came from T cells isolated from PBMCs. This chain connects TRBV7-2 to TRBJ1-5; 7 positions match TRBD1. The CDR3 sequence: CASSAGTAYSNQPQHF. The CDR3 DNA reads as TGTGCCAGCAGCGCTGGGACAGCCTATAGCAATCAGCCCCAGCATTTT.